This TCR beta chain was identified during a study of T-cell memory formation after mild COVID-19. Study overall: TCR clusters mostly belonged to single donors. Study observations and caveats: Memory cells collected pre-infection included some clones that later responded, suggesting cross-reactive memory joined. Of the contracting clones, CD4+ ones lay mainly in CM and EM, and CD8+ ones in EMRA.

Barcoded TCR alpha and TCR beta cDNA libraries with UMIs came from 5'RACE using constant-segment primers. TCRdb ran MiXCR on the 5' RACE reads and lists one entry per CDR3 protein. The sample yields fewer than 300,000 distinct CDR3 sequences, over 15% seen once. With regard to this clonotype: Its matching antigen is unknown.

CDR1 and CDR2 from the germline V gene are ENHRY and SYGVKD. The CDR3 length is 14 residues. Trimming shortened V by 4 bases and J by 0 bases, and 9 bases separated the two germline ends. This receptor was obtained from a young man who had mild COVID-19 (a few samples of this study predate the infection). Cell type and time point are not known. The sample consisted of PBMCs or a T cell subset sorted from them (not recorded which). The rearrangement uses TRBV10-3 and TRBJ1-1; D unresolved. The CDR3 DNA is TGTGCCATCAGTGGAGGAGTCATGAACACTGAAGCTTTCTTT. Its protein product is CAISGGVMNTEAFF.